The T cell receptor beta chain under discussion was sequenced for a study of blood T cell repertoires in COVID-19. The CDR3 consists of 14 residues. CDR1 is PRHDT, CDR2 FYEKMQ, per germline (reference sequence). V was trimmed by 0 bases and J by 7 bases, leaving 12 bases between them. How the authors handled the data: Researchers report that nucleated cell counts were estimated from reference gene primer amplification. Sequencing was performed with immunoSEQ multiplex PCR; in TCRdb, only in-frame clones are kept and a portion is missing. Clone size and the V and J calls come from that table; the DNA yielded D and trimming. Of roughly 480,000 clones listed, roughly 89% are singletons. Patients from Seattle were sampled longitudinally, starting during active infection.

The origin of this receptor is a man in his late teens or twenties with COVID-19, enrolled during active disease. The sample was peripheral blood. This sequence joins TRBV13 and TRBJ2-5; D is uncertain. CDR3 DNA: TGTGCCAGCAGCTTAGGAGGAGAATATCGGACCCAGTACTTC. Protein: CASSLGGEYRTQYF.